Presented here are 23 T cell receptor beta chains from one specimen sequenced in a study of blood T cell repertoires in COVID-19. TCRdb's copy holds only in-frame clones and misses some; the assay was immunoSEQ multiplex PCR. The sample has 100,000 to 150,000 clones, 85% seen once. Sequencing was done on a sample of peripheral blood. These receptors all come from a woman of 80 years or more with acute or convalescent COVID-19.

The rearrangement links TRBV4-2 to TRBJ1-4; 8 bases are shared with TRBD1. CDR3 length equals 15 residues. With 3 bases clipped from V and 4 bases from J, the junction kept 4 bases outside the gene matches. Germline CDR1 reads LGHNA; CDR2 reads YNFKEQ. CDR3 sequence: CASSQTGANNEKLFF. CDR3 DNA sequence: TGTGCCAGCAGCCAGACAGGGGCTAATAATGAAAAACTGTTTTTT.

The V call is TRBV6-5, the J call TRBJ1-2, with 8 positions matching TRBD1. The CDR3 loop spans 15 amino acids. Trimming removed 0 bases from V and 8 bases from J; junction bases left unmatched: 8. The V gene's germline CDR1 is MNHEY and CDR2 SVGAGI. The CDR3 here is CASSYSPTGEGGYTF. CDR3 DNA: TGTGCCAGCAGTTACTCCCCGACAGGGGAGGGCGGCTACACCTTC.

The chain joins TRBV3-1 (or the pseudogene TRBV3-2) to TRBJ1-4, with 9 positions matching TRBD1. CDR3 length equals 14 residues. Germline CDR1 and CDR2: LGHDT and YNNKEL (reference sequence). V shed 1 base and J 10 bases; nucleotides not matched to a gene: 4. The CDR3: CASSQGTGEGKLFF. In nucleotides, the CDR3 is TGTGCCAGCAGCCAAGGGACAGGGGAGGGAAAACTGTTTTTT.

The chain uses TRBV6-2 or TRBV6-3 and TRBJ1-1; 7 bases map to TRBD1. There are 17 residues in the CDR3. Germline-derived CDR1 and CDR2 are MNHEY and SVGEGT. The junction had 10 bases not matched to a gene; V was cut back by 0 bases and J by 3 bases. The CDR3 region has the DNA TGTGCCAGCAGTTACTCGATTTGGGCCAGGGGGGACACTGAAGCTTTCTTT. It codes for CASSYSIWARGDTEAFF.

The rearrangement uses TRBV7-8 and TRBJ2-5; tentative D call: TRBD2 (6 bases). Germline lookup yields CDR1 SGHVS and CDR2 FQNEAQ. With 5 bases removed from V and 1 base from J, the gap between germline ends came to 14 bases. There are 15 residues in the CDR3. In nucleotides, the CDR3 is TGTGCCAGCAGCCCAACTTTGGGGGGCCAAGAGACCCAGTACTTC. It yields the protein CASSPTLGGQETQYF.

The CDR3 is CASSAGSGTGTYEQYF. The CDR3 coding sequence is TGTGCCAGTAGTGCCGGTTCCGGGACAGGAACCTACGAGCAGTACTTC. This chain uses TRBV19 with TRBJ2-7; 8 bases are a match to TRBD1. This CDR3 region has 16 residues. CDR1 is LNHDA, CDR2 SQIVND, per germline (reference sequence). J was trimmed by 2 bases and V by 5 bases; bases with no gene match: 11. Full variable domain (missing parts from reference TRBV19 and TRBJ2-7): DGGITQSPKYLFRKEGQNVTLSCEQNLNHDAMYWYRQDPGQGLRLIYYSQIVNDFQKGDIAEGYSVSREKKESFPLTVTSAQKNPTAFYLCASSAGSGTGTYEQYFGPGTRLTVT.

This clone was observed a handful of times. The genes are TRBV4-2 and TRBJ1-2; no reliable D call. Germline V lookup: CDR1 LGHNA, CDR2 YNFKEQ. The V end was cut by 0 bases, the J end by 4 bases, with 3 bases between. The CDR3 spans 12 residues. The CDR3 reads CASSQDSYGYTF. In DNA, the CDR3 is TGTGCCAGCAGCCAAGACAGCTATGGCTACACCTTC.

The V gene is TRBV7-9, the J gene TRBJ1-2; weak D call: TRBD1 (6 bases). The CDR3 consists of 16 residues. Per the germline V gene, CDR1 is SEHNR and CDR2 is FQNEAQ (reference sequence). Trimming took off 6 bases at V and 5 bases at J, with 22 bases between the two ends. Written as DNA, the CDR3 is TGTGCCAGCAGTCCAGTAGGGGGTATCTTATTATATGGCTACACCTTC. It yields the protein CASSPVGGILLYGYTF. The variable domain in full, with the rest retrieved from reference TRBV7-9 and TRBJ1-2, is DTGVSQNPRHKITKRGQNVTFRCDPISEHNRLYWYRQTLGQGPEFLTYFQNEAQLEKSRLLSDRFSAERPKGSFSTLEIQRTEQGDSAMYLCASSPVGGILLYGYTFGSGTRLTVV.

The genes are TRBV7-9 and TRBJ2-7, with 8 bases fitting TRBD1. From germline, CDR1 is SEHNR and CDR2 FQNEAQ (reference sequence). With V trimmed by 1 base and J by 3 bases, 5 bases remained unmatched. The CDR3 covers 15 residues. The CDR3: CASSLDRDRSYEQYF. The CDR3 DNA is TGTGCCAGCAGCTTAGACCGGGACAGGAGCTACGAGCAGTACTTC.

The chain combines TRBV29-1 with TRBJ1-5, with a weak D call TRBD1 (5 bases). The ends were cut back, 6 bases at V and 0 bases at J, with 12 bases in the middle. Germline CDR1 reads SQVTM; CDR2 reads ANQGSEA. This CDR3 spans 14 amino acids. The CDR3 reads CSVLTGYSNQPQHF. CDR3 bases: TGCAGCGTCCTCACAGGATATAGCAATCAGCCCCAGCATTTT.

This clone was observed a handful of times. At one boundary the junction diverges from the germline segment, which might be a read error. J is TRBJ2-5 and V is TRBV6-2 or TRBV6-3; 10 bases line up with TRBD2. This CDR3 spans 19 amino acids. Germline V gene lookup returns CDR1 MNHEY and CDR2 SVGEGT. CDR3 in DNA: TGTGCCAGCTGTTACTCGTTCCGAGGAGCGGGGGGGGATGGAGAGACCCAGTACTTC. Amino acids: CASCYSFRGAGGDGETQYF.

The chain employs TRBV5-1 and TRBJ2-7; 8 positions agree with TRBD1. CDR1 SGHRS and CDR2 YFSETQ come from the germline V gene. Trimming cost V 3 bases and J 5 bases; bases outside gene matches: 4. The CDR3 runs 13 residues. The CDR3 sequence: CASSYDRGHEQYV. The CDR3 nucleotides are TGCGCCAGCAGCTATGACAGGGGCCACGAGCAGTACGTC.

This clone turned up a few times. The chain has TRBV2 and TRBJ1-2; perhaps TRBD1 as D (5 bases). The germline CDR1 and CDR2 sequences are SNHLY and FYNNEI. V dropped 3 bases and J dropped 4 bases, with 12 bases sitting between them. This CDR3 is 14 amino acids long. This CDR3 is CASSEEQALYGYTF. CDR3 bases: TGTGCCAGCAGTGAGGAACAGGCCCTCTATGGCTACACCTTC.

The V gene is TRBV7-9, the J gene TRBJ1-6; a weak D match, TRBD1 (6 bases). Germline assignment: CDR1 SEHNR and CDR2 FQNEAQ (reference sequence). The CDR3 is 15 residues long. The ends were cut back, 5 bases at V and 6 bases at J, with 14 bases in the middle. In DNA form, the CDR3 reads TGTGCCAGCAGCACTTCGGACAGACTTAATTCACCCCTCCACTTT. Its protein is CASSTSDRLNSPLHF. The full variable domain, its missing parts supplied by reference TRBV7-9 and TRBJ1-6, is DTGVSQNPRHKITKRGQNVTFRCDPISEHNRLYWYRQTLGQGPEFLTYFQNEAQLEKSRLLSDRFSAERPKGSFSTLEIQRTEQGDSAMYLCASSTSDRLNSPLHFGNGTRLTVT.

The chain combines TRBV7-2 with TRBJ1-1, with D maybe TRBD1 (5 bases). Trimming took off 4 bases at V and 3 bases at J, with 12 bases between the two ends. Germline CDR1 SGHTA, CDR2 FQGNSA. The CDR3 runs 14 residues. The CDR3 region has the DNA TGTGCCAGCAGCTCCTCGGGGGGTCACACTGAAGCTTTCTTT. It specifies CASSSSGGHTEAFF.

V is TRBV18 and J is TRBJ1-1, with TRBD1 as a possible D gene (5 bases). Germline loops: CDR1 KGHSH, CDR2 LQKENI. V shed 2 bases and J shed 3 bases, with 16 bases lying between them. The CDR3 consists of 16 residues. The CDR3 here is CASSPGAWGVDTEAFF. In DNA form, the CDR3 reads TGTGCCAGCTCACCAGGGGCGTGGGGGGTGGACACTGAAGCTTTCTTT.

The rearrangement links TRBV24-1 to TRBJ1-5; weak D call: TRBD1 (6 bases). The germline V and J ends were trimmed by 2 bases and 9 bases, with 22 bases remaining between them. Looked up from germline, CDR1 is KGHDR and CDR2 is SFDVKD. The CDR3 runs to 17 residues. CDR3 sequence reads: CATSDSSRDIRGGPQHF. Written as DNA, the CDR3 is TGTGCCACCAGTGATTCGTCCCGGGACATCCGCGGCGGGCCCCAGCATTTT.

CDR3 in DNA: TGTGCCAGCAGCTTAGGTACAGGGGTCCAAAACTATGGCTACACCTTC. Protein product: CASSLGTGVQNYGYTF. V and J are TRBV7-6 and TRBJ1-2, with 7 positions matching TRBD1. Germline CDR1 and CDR2: SGHVS and FNYEAQ. V gave up 1 base and J gave up 2 bases; unmatched junction bases: 7. The CDR3 extends over 16 amino acids.

CDR3 residues: CASSPGVYSNQPQHF. CDR3 DNA sequence: TGTGCCAGCAGCCCAGGGGTCTATAGCAATCAGCCCCAGCATTTT. This rearrangement joins TRBV27 to TRBJ1-5; possibly TRBD1 for D (6 bases). Germline CDR1 is MNHEY and CDR2 is SMNVEV (reference sequence). Trimming cost V 6 bases and J 0 bases, with 12 bases left between them. The CDR3 totals 15 residues.

This clone has just a few counts. The chain recombines TRBV27 with TRBJ1-6; TRBD1 is a possible D gene (5 bases). The CDR3 is 13 residues long. The germline gives CDR1 MNHEY, CDR2 SMNVEV (reference sequence). V dropped 4 bases and J dropped 9 bases, with 10 bases sitting between them. The chain's CDR3 is CASSSGHFSPLHF. CDR3 in DNA: TGTGCCAGCAGTTCAGGACACTTTTCACCCCTCCACTTT.

The chain joins TRBV6-5 to TRBJ2-7; 8 bases are shared with TRBD2. The germline V gene encodes CDR1 MNHEY and CDR2 SVGAGI. The CDR3 extends over 15 amino acids. Trimming removed 6 bases from V and 2 bases from J; junction bases left unmatched: 9. DNA of the CDR3: TGTGCCAGCAGCGCGCCCGGGGGGGGAACCTACGAGCAGTACTTC. It is translated as CASSAPGGGTYEQYF.

The chain recombines TRBV12-5 with TRBJ1-3, with D possibly TRBD1 on 5 matching bases. Trimming removed 3 bases from V and 9 bases from J, with 18 bases in between. The germline gives CDR1 LGHNT, CDR2 FRNRAP. This CDR3 contains 15 residues. The CDR3 DNA reads as TGTGCTAGTGGTTTTGCCATTCAGGGTTTGGGCACCATATATTTT. Residues: CASGFAIQGLGTIYF. Together with reference TRBV12-5 and TRBJ1-3, the CDR3 gives the full variable domain: DARVTQTPRHKVTEMGQEVTMRCQPILGHNTVFWYRQTMMQGLELLAYFRNRAPLDDSGMPKDRFSAEMPDATLATLKIQPSEPRDSAVYFCASGFAIQGLGTIYFGEGSWLTVV.

The sample holds one count of this clone. The chain carries TRBV5-1 and TRBJ1-2; 8 positions match TRBD1. In germline, CDR1 is SGHRS, CDR2 YFSETQ. V dropped 5 bases and J dropped 3; count of bases not matched to a gene: 6. CDR3 size: 14 residues. The CDR3 spells CASRSRTGHYGYTF. CDR3 DNA: TGCGCCAGCAGAAGTAGGACAGGGCACTATGGCTACACCTTC.